Sequencing of this T cell receptor (beta chain) was carried out in a study of regulatory T cells in long-lasting Graves disease. The germline V gene encodes CDR1 SGHAT and CDR2 FQNNGV. V shed 2 bases and J shed 5 bases, with 13 bases lying between them. The CDR3 is 15 residues long. This clonotype came up many times. Arm-PCR of CDR3 regions with iRepertoire HTBI primers generated TCR beta libraries. TCRdb recomputed calls from the multiplex PCR reads with MiXCR, one row per CDR3 protein. The sample records under 700,000 distinct CDR3 sequences, 16% being singletons. Noted time point: newly diagnosed GD, antithyroid drugs for less than 3 months. The TCR library was made from RNA that had been extracted from PBMCs in TRIzol. This sample also belongs to another study, concerning T cells in Graves' hyperthyroidism and ophthalmopathy.

The sequence was obtained from a middle-aged woman with Graves disease. The V and J genes are TRBV11-2 and TRBJ2-1; no firm D call. Specimen: peripheral blood mononuclear cells (PBMCs), collected at new diagnosis, from a patient treated with antithyroid drugs. CDR3 DNA: TGTGCCAGCAGCTTATATCGGCCCGTTGACAATGAGCAGTTCTTC. Translating it yields CASSLYRPVDNEQFF. The variable domain in full, completed from reference TRBV11-2 and TRBJ2-1, reads EAGVAQSPRYKIIEKRQSVAFWCNPISGHATLYWYQQILGQGPKLLIQFQNNGVVDDSQLPKDRFSAERLKGVDSTLKIQPAKLEDSAVYLCASSLYRPVDNEQFFGPGTRLTVL.